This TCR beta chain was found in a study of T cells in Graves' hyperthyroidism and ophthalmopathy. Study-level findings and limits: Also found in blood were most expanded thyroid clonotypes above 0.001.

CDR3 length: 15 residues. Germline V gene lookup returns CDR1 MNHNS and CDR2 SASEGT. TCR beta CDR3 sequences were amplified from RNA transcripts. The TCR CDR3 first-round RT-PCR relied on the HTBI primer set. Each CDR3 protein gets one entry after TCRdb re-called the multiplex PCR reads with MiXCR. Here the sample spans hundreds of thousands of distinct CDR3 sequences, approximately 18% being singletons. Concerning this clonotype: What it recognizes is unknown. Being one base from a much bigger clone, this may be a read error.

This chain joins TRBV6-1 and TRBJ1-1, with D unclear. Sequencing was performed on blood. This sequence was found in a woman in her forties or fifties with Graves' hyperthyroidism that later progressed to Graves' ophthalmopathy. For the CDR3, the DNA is TGTGCCAGCAGCCCCCTGGCTCTCGGGTACACTGAAGCTCTCTTT. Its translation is CASSPLALGYTEALF.